The 2 T cell receptor beta chains given below trace back to one sample, sequenced in a study of T cells in localized non-small cell lung cancer. Assay used: immunoSEQ multiplex PCR; TCRdb lists only in-frame clones, some missing. The sample lists roughly 84,000 clones, roughly 91% seen once, with roughly 19% in the top ten. The sequencing used peripheral blood, collected before any cancer treatment. The receptors stem from a woman aged 35 to 70 with stage I squamous cell lung carcinoma.

The rearrangement links TRBV7-8 to TRBJ1-5, with D uncertain. V was cut by 5 bases and J by 4 bases, with 9 bases left in between. Germline CDR1 SGHVS, CDR2 FQNEAQ. This CDR3 has 13 residues. In DNA form, the CDR3 reads TGTGCCAGCAGCATCTACAAGAATCAGCCCCAGCATTTT. Translation: CASSIYKNQPQHF.

The chain uses TRBV11-2 and TRBJ2-2, with 14 positions matching TRBD2. J lost 6 bases, V lost 5 bases, and 11 bases had no gene match. The CDR3 is 18 residues long. The V gene's germline CDR1 is SGHAT and CDR2 FQNNGV. This CDR3 is CASSLWTSGGIGAGELFF. As DNA, the CDR3 is TGTGCCAGCAGCCTGTGGACTAGCGGGGGGATAGGGGCCGGGGAGCTGTTTTTT.